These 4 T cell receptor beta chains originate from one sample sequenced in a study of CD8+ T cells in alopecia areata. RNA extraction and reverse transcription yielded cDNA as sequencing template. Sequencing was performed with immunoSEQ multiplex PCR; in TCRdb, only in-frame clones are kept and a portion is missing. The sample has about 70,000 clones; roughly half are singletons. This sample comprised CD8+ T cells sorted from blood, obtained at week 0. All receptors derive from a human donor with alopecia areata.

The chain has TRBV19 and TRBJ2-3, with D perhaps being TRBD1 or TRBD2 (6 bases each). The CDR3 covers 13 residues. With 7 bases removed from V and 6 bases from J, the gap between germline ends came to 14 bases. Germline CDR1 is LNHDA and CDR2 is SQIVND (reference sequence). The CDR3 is CASTGGPRDTQYF. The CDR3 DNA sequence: TGTGCCAGTACTGGGGGGCCCAGGGATACGCAGTATTTT.

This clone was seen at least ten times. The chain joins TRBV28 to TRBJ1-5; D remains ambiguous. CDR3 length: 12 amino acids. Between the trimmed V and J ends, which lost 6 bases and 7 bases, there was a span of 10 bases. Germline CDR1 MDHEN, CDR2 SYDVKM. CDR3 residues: CASSTEAQPQHF. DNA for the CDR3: TGTGCCAGCAGCACGGAGGCCCAGCCCCAGCATTTT.

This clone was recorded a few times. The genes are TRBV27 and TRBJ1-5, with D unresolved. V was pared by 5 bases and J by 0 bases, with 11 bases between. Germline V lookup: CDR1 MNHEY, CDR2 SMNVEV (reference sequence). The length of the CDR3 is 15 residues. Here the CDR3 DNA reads TGTGCCAGCAGTCCCAGCGGCCATAGCAATCAGCCCCAGCATTTT. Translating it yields CASSPSGHSNQPQHF.

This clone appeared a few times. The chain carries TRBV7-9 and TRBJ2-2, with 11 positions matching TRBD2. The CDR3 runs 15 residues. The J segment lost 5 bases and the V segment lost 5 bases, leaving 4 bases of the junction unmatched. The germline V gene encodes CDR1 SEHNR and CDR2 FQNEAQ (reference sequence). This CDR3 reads CASSVTSGTTGELFF. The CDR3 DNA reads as TGTGCCAGCAGCGTGACTAGCGGGACAACCGGGGAGCTGTTTTTT.